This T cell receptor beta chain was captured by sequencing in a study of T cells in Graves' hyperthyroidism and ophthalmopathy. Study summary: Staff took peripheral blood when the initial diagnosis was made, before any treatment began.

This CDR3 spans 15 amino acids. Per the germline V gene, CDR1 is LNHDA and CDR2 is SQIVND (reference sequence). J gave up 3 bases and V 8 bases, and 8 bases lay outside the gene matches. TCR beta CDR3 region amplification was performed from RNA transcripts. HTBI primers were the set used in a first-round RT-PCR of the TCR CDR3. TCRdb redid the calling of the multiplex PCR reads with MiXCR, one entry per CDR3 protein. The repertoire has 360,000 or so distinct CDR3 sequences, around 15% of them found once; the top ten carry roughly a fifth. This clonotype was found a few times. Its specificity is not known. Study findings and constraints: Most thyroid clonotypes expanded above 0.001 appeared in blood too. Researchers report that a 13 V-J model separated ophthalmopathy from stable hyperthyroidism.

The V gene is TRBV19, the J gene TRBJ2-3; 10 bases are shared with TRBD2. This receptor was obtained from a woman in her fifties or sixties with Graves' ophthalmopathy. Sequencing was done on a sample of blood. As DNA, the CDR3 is TGTGCCAGTGGGCTAGCGGGAGAGGGAACAGATACGCAGTATTTT. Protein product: CASGLAGEGTDTQYF. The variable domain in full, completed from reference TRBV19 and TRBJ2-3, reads DGGITQSPKYLFRKEGQNVTLSCEQNLNHDAMYWYRQDPGQGLRLIYYSQIVNDFQKGDIAEGYSVSREKKESFPLTVTSAQKNPTAFYLCASGLAGEGTDTQYFGPGTRLTVL.